The 18 T cell receptor beta chains below come from one sample, sequenced in a study of blood T cells in healthy people across ages. Alongside a J-beta primer mix, a sample-barcoded 5' primer served in a second PCR lasting about 7 to 11 cycles. TCRdb processed the 5' RACE reads anew with MiXCR; each CDR3 protein has one entry. Among about 800,000 distinct CDR3 sequences listed, approximately 25% were seen once. These data also formed part of another study, on T cells of mothers and their children.

Sequenced input: blood. The receptors stem from a boy between 10 and 17 years old in good health.

The rearrangement joins TRBV20-1 to TRBJ1-4; D is possibly TRBD1 (5 bases). Trimming removed 3 bases from V and 8 bases from J, with 10 bases in between. The germline V gene encodes CDR1 DFQATT and CDR2 SNEGSKA (reference sequence). The CDR3 extends over 12 amino acids. CDR3 coding DNA: TGCAGTGCTAGCCTTAGGGGCGAAAAACTGTTTTTT. Translating it yields CSASLRGEKLFF.

This clonotype was counted between two and nine times. This chain uses TRBV4-3 with TRBJ1-6; weak D call: TRBD1 (6 bases). Germline lookup yields CDR1 LGHNA and CDR2 YSLEER. The length of the CDR3 is 15 residues. V was clipped by 0 bases and J by 7 bases, with 10 bases between them. The chain's CDR3 is CASSQDRGANSPLHF. The DNA of the CDR3 is TGCGCCAGCAGCCAAGATCGGGGGGCGAATTCACCCCTCCACTTT.

This clonotype was seen a handful of times. The chain carries TRBV20-1 and TRBJ1-1; no clear D gene. This CDR3 comprises 14 residues. Germline CDR1 DFQATT, CDR2 SNEGSKA (reference sequence). Trimming left V 5 bases short and J 5 bases short, with 18 bases between. The CDR3 region has the DNA TGCAGTGCTCACGAGACGTTCGGTCTAACTGAAGCTTTCTTT. It specifies CSAHETFGLTEAFF.

This clonotype was observed a handful of times. This likely comes from a read error, as the CDR3 has no conserved phenylalanine or tryptophan at its end. The V and J genes are TRBV18 and TRBJ1-2, with a tentative D call TRBD1 (6 bases). This CDR3 contains 15 residues. V was pared by 4 bases and J by 0 bases, with 12 bases between. The germline V gene has CDR1 KGHSH and CDR2 LQKENI. CDR3 loop: CASSQKQGANYGYTL. The CDR3 DNA reads as TGTGCCAGCTCACAAAAACAGGGAGCTAACTATGGCTACACCCTC.

This clonotype was seen repeatedly, ten times or more. This chain connects TRBV5-5 to TRBJ2-3, with 7 bases that match TRBD1. This CDR3 is 13 amino acids long. With 2 bases clipped from V and 4 bases from J, the junction kept 1 base outside the gene matches. Germline CDR1 SGHKS, CDR2 YYEKEE (reference sequence). The CDR3 loop is CASSLGTADTQYF. CDR3 DNA: TGTGCCAGCAGCTTAGGGACAGCAGATACGCAGTATTTT.

This chain joins TRBV6-5 and TRBJ1-2, with unresolved D. This CDR3 is built from 16 residues. Germline CDR1 and CDR2: MNHEY and SVGAGI. The V and J ends lost 2 bases and 2 bases respectively, with 15 bases between them. CDR3 nucleotide sequence: TGTGCCAGCAGTTACAACCCCTGGGAGCCGAACTATGGCTACACCTTC. It encodes CASSYNPWEPNYGYTF.

Regarding this clonotype: A junction boundary mismatches the germline segment, possibly from a read error. The chain employs TRBV20-1 and TRBJ2-5; D is unresolved. In germline, CDR1 is DFQATT, CDR2 SNEGSKA (reference sequence). There are 14 residues in the CDR3. The CDR3 is CSARESYLKEAQYF. CDR3 nucleotides: TGCAGTGCTAGAGAATCCTATCTAAAAGAGGCCCAGTACTTC.

The chain is built from TRBV7-9 and TRBJ2-5, with 9 bases identical to TRBD1. Germline-derived CDR1 and CDR2 are SEHNR and FQNEAQ (reference sequence). This CDR3 is 16 amino acids long. Germline trimming cut 5 bases from V and 2 bases from J; bases unmatched to any gene: 9. DNA for the CDR3: TGTGCCAGCAGCCAATGGACAGGGGAGCCGCAAGAGACCCAGTACTTC. Its protein is CASSQWTGEPQETQYF.

In its sample, this clonotype was seen a few times. This chain uses TRBV2 with TRBJ2-7; D possibly corresponds to TRBD1 (8 bases). The CDR3 runs 15 residues. The germline gives CDR1 SNHLY, CDR2 FYNNEI. V shed 8 bases and J shed 4 bases, with 21 bases lying between them. The CDR3 loop reads CASLWSGTGEYEQYF. The CDR3 DNA follows: TGTGCCAGCCTCTGGAGCGGGACAGGTGAATACGAGCAGTACTTC.

A few counts support this clonotype. The genes are TRBV28 and TRBJ2-4; perhaps D is TRBD1 or TRBD2 (6 bases each). Germline V CDR1 and CDR2: MDHEN, SYDVKM. The V end lost 2 bases, the J end lost 1 base, and 12 bases lay between the germline ends. The CDR3 consists of 16 residues. CDR3 sequence: CASSLRQGRAKNIQYF. CDR3 bases: TGTGCCAGCAGTTTAAGGCAGGGGAGGGCCAAAAACATTCAGTACTTC.

This clonotype appeared a few times. The V call is TRBV7-2, the J call TRBJ2-7; D is perhaps TRBD1 (7 bases). Trimming took off 1 base at V and 5 bases at J, with 18 bases between the two ends. This CDR3 has 16 residues. The germline V gene has CDR1 SGHTA and CDR2 FQGNSA. The CDR3 region is CASSLERSGGRHEQYF. The CDR3 DNA reads TGTGCCAGCAGCTTAGAACGATCAGGGGGGCGCCACGAGCAGTACTTC.

V and J are TRBV7-9 and TRBJ1-3; no clear D gene. V gave up 2 bases and J gave up 6 bases, with 17 bases separating them. CDR3 length equals 16 residues. The germline V gene has CDR1 SEHNR and CDR2 FQNEAQ (reference sequence). CDR3 nucleotides: TGTGCCAGCAGCTTAAGGAGCTCCTCAGCTCTAAACACCATATATTTT. It codes for CASSLRSSSALNTIYF.

This clonotype was counted only a few times. J is TRBJ2-5 and V is TRBV7-9; 8 nucleotides line up with TRBD2. The J call is in doubt because the DNA end fits TRBJ2-7 better. This CDR3 is built from 18 residues. Germline lookup yields CDR1 SEHNR and CDR2 FQNEAQ (reference sequence). The CDR3 nucleotides read TGTGCCAGCAGCTTAGCGGTAATAGCGGGGCTATCGGTCTACGAGCAGTACTTC. Translating gives CASSLAVIAGLSVYEQYF.

This clonotype was detected a few times. The chain is built from TRBV28 and TRBJ2-3; no firm D call. Trimming cost V 3 bases and J 1 base, with 14 bases left between them. CDR1 MDHEN and CDR2 SYDVKM come from the germline V gene. The CDR3 has 16 amino acids. CDR3 bases: TGTGCCAGCAGTTTCCCCGCGCACGTATGCACAGATACGCAGTATTTT. It encodes CASSFPAHVCTDTQYF. Filled out from reference TRBV28 and TRBJ2-3, the complete variable domain reads DVKVTQSSRYLVKRTGEKVFLECVQDMDHENMFWYRQDPGLGLRLIYFSYDVKMKEKGDIPEGYSVSREKKERFSLILESASTNQTSMYLCASSFPAHVCTDTQYFGPGTRLTVL.

This clonotype was detected only a few times. The V call is TRBV25-1, the J call TRBJ1-4; tentative D call: TRBD1 (5 bases). The CDR3 runs to 14 residues. With 6 bases removed from V and 0 bases from J, the gap between germline ends came to 8 bases. From germline, CDR1 is MGHDK and CDR2 SYGVNS. The CDR3 DNA is TGTGCCAGCAGGGGACGGTCAACTAATGAAAAACTGTTTTTT. This gives the protein CASRGRSTNEKLFF.

V gene TRBV4-3 combines with J gene TRBJ2-5; 8 nucleotides match TRBD1. The CDR3 sequence is 16 residues long. V lost 2 bases and J lost 0; bases outside the gene matches: 5. Germline lookup yields CDR1 LGHNA and CDR2 YSLEER. For the CDR3, the DNA is TGCGCCAGCAGCCAATGGACAGGGCCGAACCAAGAGACCCAGTACTTC. This sequence encodes CASSQWTGPNQETQYF.

The V gene is TRBV7-2, the J gene TRBJ2-4, with TRBD1 identical over 9 bases. Unmatched junction bases numbered 12, after V lost 7 bases and J lost 2 bases. CDR1 SGHTA and CDR2 FQGNSA come from the germline V gene. The CDR3 covers 17 residues. CDR3 in DNA: TGTGCCAGCACCCAGACAGGGGGTGGCGGACCCAAAAACATTCAGTACTTC. Translated: CASTQTGGGGPKNIQYF.

This sequence joins TRBV25-1 and TRBJ2-7, with D perhaps TRBD1 or TRBD2 (6 bases each). Germline V gives CDR1 MGHDK, CDR2 SYGVNS. V was clipped by 3 bases and J by 0 bases, with 27 bases between them. The CDR3 has 20 residues. The CDR3 DNA follows: TGTGCCAGCAGTGACCGAGAACCGAGGGGGGTGACCCACTTCTCCTACGAGCAGTACTTC. Protein sequence: CASSDREPRGVTHFSYEQYF.